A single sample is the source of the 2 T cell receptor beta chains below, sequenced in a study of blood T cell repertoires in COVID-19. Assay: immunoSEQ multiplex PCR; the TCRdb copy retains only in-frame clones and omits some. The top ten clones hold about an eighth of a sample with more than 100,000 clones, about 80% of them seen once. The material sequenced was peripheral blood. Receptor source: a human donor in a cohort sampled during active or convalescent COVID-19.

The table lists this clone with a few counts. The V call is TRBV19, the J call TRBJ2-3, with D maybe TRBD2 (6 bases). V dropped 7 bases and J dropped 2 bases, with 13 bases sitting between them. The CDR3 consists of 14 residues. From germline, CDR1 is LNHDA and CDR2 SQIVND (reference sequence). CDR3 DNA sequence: TGTGCCAGTAAAACTAGCCTCATCACAGATACGCAGTATTTT. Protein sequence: CASKTSLITDTQYF.

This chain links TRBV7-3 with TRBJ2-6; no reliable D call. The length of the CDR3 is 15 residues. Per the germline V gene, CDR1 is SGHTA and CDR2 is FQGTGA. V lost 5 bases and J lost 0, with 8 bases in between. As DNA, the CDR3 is TGTGCCAGCAGCCAGACAAACTCTGGGGCCAACGTCCTGACTTTC. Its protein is CASSQTNSGANVLTF.